Given below is one T cell receptor beta chain in context. Antigen unknown. RNA transcripts were the template for amplifying TCR beta CDR3 regions. First-round RT-PCR with HTBI primers amplified the TCR CDR3 region. TCRdb analysed the multiplex PCR reads with MiXCR anew, one entry per CDR3 protein. This sample has roughly 420,000 distinct CDR3 sequences; approximately 13% occur once, and the top ten carry 5.3%. PBMCs were collected from a roughly 9.7 ml volume of fresh peripheral blood. This specimen comes from a study of T cells in Graves' hyperthyroidism and ophthalmopathy. Broader study findings: The model forecast ophthalmopathy, anticipating it by a median approximately 6.1 months before onset.

The CDR3 extends over 16 amino acids. The germline CDR1 and CDR2 sequences are DFQATT and SNEGSKA (reference sequence). V gave up 5 bases and J gave up 2 bases; unmatched junction bases: 11. This receptor was taken from a woman in her late teens or twenties with Graves' hyperthyroidism. J is TRBJ2-7 and V is TRBV20-1, with TRBD2 identical over 11 bases. Sample: blood. CDR3 sequence: CSAVIAGGPLAYEQYF. The DNA for the CDR3 is TGCAGTGCTGTGATAGCGGGAGGGCCCCTTGCCTACGAGCAGTACTTC.